This TCR beta chain was identified during a study of response to subunit inactivated influenza vaccine. On this clonotype: Its antigen is not known.

Whole-study findings and limits: A suggestion made by the authors is that each seasonal influenza vaccination recruits few new T cells.

TCRdb analysed the RT-PCR reads with MiXCR anew, one entry per CDR3 protein. The table shows hundreds of thousands of distinct CDR3 sequences, with about 11% occurring only once. CDR1 and CDR2 from the germline V gene are SNHLY and FYNNEI. CDR3 length: 17 residues. J was trimmed by 5 bases and V by 3 bases; bases with no gene match: 9. Sample: PBMCs from blood, taken on the day of vaccination. The V and J genes are TRBV2 and TRBJ2-3, with 12 bases aligning to TRBD2. The origin of this receptor is a man aged 45-65 years who received an inactivated influenza vaccine. The CDR3 loop is CASSDLWWTSGIDTQYF. CDR3 nucleotide sequence: TGTGCCAGCAGTGACTTATGGTGGACTAGCGGGATAGATACGCAGTATTTT. The variable domain in full, completed from reference TRBV2 and TRBJ2-3, reads EPEVTQTPSHQVTQMGQEVILRCVPISNHLYFYWYRQILGQKVEFLVSFYNNEISEKSEIFDDQFSVERPDGSNFTLKIRSTKLEDSAMYFCASSDLWWTSGIDTQYFGPGTRLTVL.